These 32 T cell receptor beta chains originate from one sample sequenced in a study of response to subunit inactivated influenza vaccine. TCRdb independently ran MiXCR on the RT-PCR reads; one entry per CDR3 protein. The sample shows 550,000 to 800,000 distinct CDR3 sequences, approximately 14% of them seen only once. The specimen was PBMCs from blood, collected roughly 13 days after vaccination. The receptors stem from a man aged 45-65 years who received an inactivated influenza vaccine.

This clonotype was counted at least ten times. This chain connects TRBV13 to TRBJ2-5; D perhaps matches TRBD1 (6 bases). Germline CDR1 is PRHDT and CDR2 is FYEKMQ (reference sequence). The CDR3 has 14 amino acids. V was clipped by 3 bases and J by 5 bases, with 13 bases between them. The CDR3 sequence is CASSLTGLTETQYF. The CDR3 region has the DNA TGTGCCAGCAGCTTGACAGGTCTTACCGAGACCCAGTACTTC.

The table lists this clonotype with a few counts. The rearrangement uses TRBV6-1 and TRBJ1-1; weak D call: TRBD1 (5 bases). The CDR3 length is 14 residues. V gave up 8 bases and J gave up 2 bases, with 15 bases separating them. CDR1 and CDR2 (germline): MNHNS, SASEGT. The CDR3 region is CASRTTGLNTEAFF. DNA for the CDR3: TGTGCCAGCCGGACTACAGGACTTAACACTGAAGCTTTCTTT.

The CDR3 sequence: CASSRTEPYNSPLHF. The DNA for the CDR3 is TGTGCCAGCAGCCGCACGGAACCCTATAATTCACCCCTCCACTTT. The gene calls are TRBV6-1 and TRBJ1-6, with D unclear. V shed 6 bases and J shed 2 bases, with 11 bases lying between them. The germline gives CDR1 MNHNS, CDR2 SASEGT. The CDR3 is 15 amino acids.

The J gene is TRBJ2-3, the V gene TRBV5-6; D possibly uses TRBD1 or TRBD2 (5 bases each). This CDR3 is 21 amino acids long. Germline V gene lookup returns CDR1 SGHDT and CDR2 YYEEEE. V lost 0 bases, J lost 0 bases, and 26 bases lay in between. CDR3: CASSLAGSGTQPPASTDTQYF. The CDR3 DNA sequence: TGTGCCAGCAGCTTGGCGGGATCGGGGACCCAGCCCCCCGCTAGCACAGATACGCAGTATTTT.

This clonotype was observed a handful of times. The J gene is TRBJ1-5, the V gene TRBV20-1; possibly TRBD1 for D (6 bases). The V end lost 5 bases, the J end lost 0 bases, and 11 bases lay between the germline ends. Germline values: CDR1 DFQATT, CDR2 SNEGSKA (reference sequence). The CDR3 is 14 residues long. This CDR3 is CSASRGNSNQPQHF. CDR3 nucleotide sequence: TGCAGTGCTTCCAGGGGAAATAGCAATCAGCCCCAGCATTTT.

V and J are TRBV7-6 and TRBJ2-1; TRBD2 aligns across 9 bases. Per the germline V gene, CDR1 is SGHVS and CDR2 is FNYEAQ. The CDR3 length is 16 residues. The V and J ends lost 2 bases and 5 bases, in that order; junction bases with no gene match: 7. The CDR3 nucleotides read TGTGCCAGCAGCTTATCAGCGGGGGGATCAAACAATGAGCAGTTCTTC. Its translation is CASSLSAGGSNNEQFF.

The chain couples TRBV28 to TRBJ2-7; 8 bases are shared with TRBD2. Germline-derived CDR1 and CDR2 are MDHEN and SYDVKM. V dropped 6 bases and J dropped 4; count of bases not matched to a gene: 8. This CDR3 region has 14 residues. CDR3 sequence reads: CASSISGRRYEQYF. In DNA, the CDR3 is TGTGCCAGCAGCATAAGCGGGAGAAGGTACGAGCAGTACTTC. Full variable domain (missing parts from reference TRBV28 and TRBJ2-7): DVKVTQSSRYLVKRTGEKVFLECVQDMDHENMFWYRQDPGLGLRLIYFSYDVKMKEKGDIPEGYSVSREKKERFSLILESASTNQTSMYLCASSISGRRYEQYFGPGTRLTVT.

This clonotype was picked up a small number of times. V and J are TRBV4-1 and TRBJ2-1; 10 bases align to TRBD2. There are 17 residues in the CDR3. Germline trimming cut 1 base from V and 3 bases from J; bases unmatched to any gene: 6. Germline assignment: CDR1 MGHRA and CDR2 YSYEKL. The CDR3 sequence: CASSQGVLAGVYNEQFF. As DNA, the CDR3 is TGCGCCAGCAGCCAAGGGGTTCTAGCGGGGGTCTACAATGAGCAGTTCTTC.

This clonotype turned up a few times. The V and J genes are TRBV5-6 and TRBJ2-1, with a weak D call TRBD2 (5 bases). CDR1 and CDR2 from the germline V gene are SGHDT and YYEEEE. V was pared by 4 bases and J by 6 bases, with 17 bases between. CDR3 length: 15 residues. CDR3 sequence: CASSQQYRGRNEQFF. CDR3 bases: TGTGCCAGCAGCCAACAGTATCGGGGTCGCAATGAGCAGTTCTTC.

CDR3 sequence reads: CASSYSGQNSYEQYF. Written as DNA, the CDR3 is TGTGCCAGCAGTTACTCAGGACAGAATTCCTACGAGCAGTACTTC. This rearrangement joins TRBV6-5 to TRBJ2-7, with TRBD1 as a possible D gene (6 bases). The V end was cut by 0 bases, the J end by 1 base, with 10 bases between. Germline assignment: CDR1 MNHEY and CDR2 SVGAGI. CDR3 size: 15 residues.

This clonotype appeared a single time. The chain carries TRBV5-1 and TRBJ2-5; 8 bases agree with TRBD2. From germline, CDR1 is SGHRS and CDR2 YFSETQ. Unmatched junction bases numbered 9, after V lost 3 bases and J lost 5 bases. CDR3 size: 15 residues. CDR3 region: CASSSPAGAAETQYF. The CDR3 coding sequence is TGCGCCAGCAGCTCTCCAGCGGGAGCGGCGGAGACCCAGTACTTC.

The chain uses TRBV2 and TRBJ2-2, with 7 bases that match TRBD2. The CDR3 spans 16 residues. CDR1 is SNHLY and CDR2 is FYNNEI in the germline V gene. Losses at the gene ends were 8 bases for V and 4 bases for J; bases not matched to a gene: 13. CDR3 bases: TGTGCCAGCGGACGCCCATCGACTAGCAGCACCGGGGAGCTGTTTTTT. Translating it yields CASGRPSTSSTGELFF.

This clonotype has only a few counts. The J gene is TRBJ1-2, the V gene TRBV3-1; 7 bases align to TRBD1. The CDR3 is 15 amino acids. Trimming took 4 bases from V and 2 from J; bases not matched to a gene: 7. Germline V lookup: CDR1 LGHDT, CDR2 YNNKEL (reference sequence). The CDR3 spells CASSPLDRSNYGYTF. CDR3 bases: TGTGCCAGCAGCCCCCTGGACAGGTCAAACTATGGCTACACCTTC.

The chain has TRBV10-3 and TRBJ2-1, with 7 bases aligning to TRBD1. The CDR3 is 17 amino acids. With 6 bases clipped from V and 4 bases from J, the junction kept 15 bases outside the gene matches. CDR1 is ENHRY and CDR2 is SYGVKD in the germline V gene. The CDR3 DNA sequence: TGTGCCATCAGGGATACACAGGGGCCAGATTCATACAATGAGCAGTTCTTC. This codes for CAIRDTQGPDSYNEQFF.

The sample holds a few counts of this clonotype. The chain links TRBV5-1 to TRBJ2-7, with D tentatively TRBD2 (5 bases). The CDR3 runs to 13 residues. Trimming removed 4 bases from V and 6 bases from J, with 14 bases in between. Per germline, CDR1 SGHRS and CDR2 YFSETQ. CDR3 nucleotide sequence: TGCGCCAGCAGCAAGGAGGTAGCGTCCGAGCAGTACTTC. It translates to CASSKEVASEQYF.

The V and J genes are TRBV7-6 and TRBJ2-5, with 9 nucleotides matching TRBD1. V was clipped by 5 bases and J by 4 bases; unmatched bases: 11. The CDR3 runs to 16 residues. Looked up from germline, CDR1 is SGHVS and CDR2 is FNYEAQ. The CDR3 is CASSPTDRGEGETQYF. The CDR3 coding sequence is TGTGCCAGCAGCCCCACGGACAGGGGTGAGGGAGAGACCCAGTACTTC.

This clonotype was seen only a few times. The CDR3: CASTPQGSYNEQFF. The CDR3 DNA reads as TGTGCCAGCACCCCACAGGGGTCTTACAATGAGCAGTTCTTC. This chain uses TRBV7-2 with TRBJ2-1, with 7 bases that match TRBD1. Germline V CDR1 and CDR2: SGHTA, FQGNSA. This CDR3 spans 14 amino acids. V lost 7 bases, J lost 4 bases, and 7 bases stayed unmatched.

This clonotype was counted only a few times. This sequence joins TRBV18 and TRBJ2-7; perhaps TRBD1 as D (5 bases). V was cut by 5 bases and J by 6 bases, with 14 bases left in between. The CDR3 spans 13 residues. Germline V gene sequence: CDR1 KGHSH, CDR2 LQKENI. The CDR3 DNA sequence: TGTGCCAGCTCAAAGACAGATCGGGTCGAGCAGTACTTC. This codes for CASSKTDRVEQYF.

This rearrangement joins TRBV12-3 or TRBV12-4 to TRBJ2-7, with TRBD1 matching 12 bases. The length of the CDR3 is 14 residues. Trimming at V came to 8 bases and at J to 6 bases, leaving 8 bases not matched to a gene. The DNA for the CDR3 is TGTGCCAGCGGGCCGGGACAGGGGGCTTTCGAGCAGTACTTC. It is translated as CASGPGQGAFEQYF.

The chain has TRBV20-1 and TRBJ2-6; 7 bases agree with TRBD1. CDR3 size: 15 residues. Germline-derived CDR1 and CDR2 are DFQATT and SNEGSKA (reference sequence). The ends lost 4 bases at V and 0 bases at J; junction bases unmatched: 3. Here the CDR3 reads CSAIPGGSGANVLTF. The CDR3 nucleotides are TGCAGTGCTATCCCAGGGGGCTCTGGGGCCAACGTCCTGACTTTC.

V usage is TRBV6-2 or TRBV6-3 and J usage is TRBJ1-2, with D unclear. CDR3 length: 14 amino acids. Trimming cost V 7 bases and J 4 bases, with 16 bases left between them. Germline V lookup: CDR1 MNHEY, CDR2 SVGEGT. CDR3 sequence: CASIRPGIGYGYTF. CDR3 coding DNA: TGTGCCAGCATTCGTCCGGGGATCGGCTATGGCTACACCTTC.

This clonotype has more than one count but fewer than ten. The V and J genes are TRBV6-1 and TRBJ2-7, with D perhaps matching TRBD1 or TRBD2 (5 bases each). Deletions cut 7 bases from V and 4 bases from J, with 17 bases between. The CDR3 length is 14 residues. Germline CDR1 reads MNHNS; CDR2 reads SASEGT. CDR3 residues: CASTPKGDAYEQYF. The CDR3 DNA reads as TGTGCCAGCACCCCCAAAGGGGACGCATACGAGCAGTACTTC.

V and J are TRBV5-1 and TRBJ2-7; D not certain. The germline V and J ends were trimmed by 2 bases and 7 bases, with 10 bases remaining between them. Per the germline V gene, CDR1 is SGHRS and CDR2 is YFSETQ. This CDR3 region has 12 residues. The CDR3 loop reads CASSFSGPEQYF. CDR3 sequence (DNA): TGCGCCAGCAGCTTTTCGGGTCCGGAGCAGTACTTC.

This clonotype was counted between two and nine times. CDR3 sequence (DNA): TGTGCCATCAGCCGGGGGGGCTCGAATACGCAGTATTTT. It encodes CAISRGGSNTQYF. The gene calls are TRBV10-3 and TRBJ2-3; 8 bases are shared with TRBD2. The V gene end was trimmed by 6 bases and the J gene end by 7 bases; junction bases not matched to a gene: 6. The CDR3 loop spans 13 amino acids. CDR1 is ENHRY and CDR2 is SYGVKD in the germline V gene.

This clonotype has a handful of counts. This chain uses TRBV10-3 with TRBJ2-6, with 8 bases lining up with TRBD2. The CDR3 runs to 16 residues. Germline CDR1 ENHRY, CDR2 SYGVKD. With 7 bases clipped from V and 4 bases from J, the junction kept 9 bases outside the gene matches. CDR3 region: CAITGGGGRGANVLTF. The CDR3, as DNA: TGTGCCATCACGGGAGGGGGAGGGCGAGGGGCCAACGTCCTGACTTTC.

This clonotype was seen at least ten times. The chain couples TRBV5-1 to TRBJ1-6; no clear D gene. V was clipped by 1 base and J by 8 bases, with 7 bases between them. CDR1 is SGHRS and CDR2 is YFSETQ in the germline V gene. The CDR3 runs to 13 residues. CDR3 sequence reads: CASSLSEDSPLHF. The CDR3, as DNA: TGCGCCAGCAGCTTGTCGGAGGATTCACCCCTCCACTTT.

This chain connects TRBV5-6 to TRBJ2-7; D may be TRBD1 (5 bases). Germline V CDR1 and CDR2: SGHDT, YYEEEE. Deletions cut 0 bases from V and 5 bases from J, with 9 bases between. This CDR3 comprises 13 residues. The CDR3 here is CASSLVGRDEQYF. CDR3 bases: TGTGCCAGCAGCTTGGTTGGCAGGGACGAGCAGTACTTC.

The V call is TRBV6-1, the J call TRBJ2-3, with D possibly TRBD2 on 5 matching bases. Trimming cost V 7 bases and J 1 base, with 15 bases left between them. This CDR3 is built from 15 residues. The V gene's germline CDR1 is MNHNS and CDR2 SASEGT. The CDR3 nucleotides read TGTGCCAGCAAATGGAGCGGAAGTCGCACAGATACGCAGTATTTT. Translating gives CASKWSGSRTDTQYF.

The gene calls are TRBV28 and TRBJ1-6; 9 nucleotides align to TRBD1. Germline loops: CDR1 MDHEN, CDR2 SYDVKM. The ends lost 6 bases at V and 5 bases at J; junction bases unmatched: 2. The CDR3 has 14 amino acids. This CDR3 is CASSWTGDNSPLHF. The CDR3 coding sequence is TGTGCCAGCAGCTGGACAGGGGATAATTCACCCCTCCACTTT.

In its sample, this clonotype was seen a few times. The rearrangement links TRBV4-2 to TRBJ2-1; possibly TRBD2 for D (6 bases). Trimming took off 1 base at V and 10 bases at J, with 20 bases between the two ends. The CDR3 contains 16 residues. The V gene's germline CDR1 is LGHNA and CDR2 YNFKEQ. The CDR3 is CASSQAERAPTREQFF. CDR3 coding DNA: TGTGCCAGCAGCCAAGCCGAGCGGGCTCCGACGAGGGAGCAGTTCTTC.

DNA of the CDR3: TGTGCCAGCAGGGCCGGGACAGGGTACACAGATACGCAGTATTTT. Protein product: CASRAGTGYTDTQYF. The gene calls are TRBV27 and TRBJ2-3; TRBD1 agrees at 9 bases. There are 15 residues in the CDR3. The germline V gene has CDR1 MNHEY and CDR2 SMNVEV (reference sequence). With V trimmed by 6 bases and J by 2 bases, 6 bases remained unmatched.

Only a few counts were recorded for this clonotype. The rearrangement joins TRBV5-5 to TRBJ2-2; D possibly corresponds to TRBD1 (5 bases). The CDR3 extends over 16 amino acids. The V gene's germline CDR1 is SGHKS and CDR2 YYEKEE (reference sequence). Trimming removed 4 bases from V and 0 bases from J, with 13 bases in between. The CDR3 region has the DNA TGTGCCAGCAGCCAATGGACAAACGCGAACACCGGGGAGCTGTTTTTT. It codes for CASSQWTNANTGELFF.